The 10 T cell receptor beta chains listed next were all sequenced from one sample in a study of CD8 T cells in ankylosing spondylitis. TCRdb re-analysed the 5' RACE reads in MiXCR, keeping a single row per CDR3 protein. This table has under 200,000 distinct CDR3 sequences, around 10% appearing once. The specimen was blood, either unsorted or a sorted T cell fraction (not recorded which). These TCRs come from a male donor with ankylosing spondylitis or in good health (not recorded which).

Ten or more counts support this clonotype. The V and J genes are TRBV11-2 and TRBJ1-2; D uncertain. The CDR3 is 11 amino acids. The V gene's germline CDR1 is SGHAT and CDR2 FQNNGV. V gave up 5 bases and J gave up 7 bases, with 8 bases separating them. The CDR3 spells CASSQGAGYTF. The CDR3, as DNA: TGTGCCAGCAGCCAAGGCGCTGGCTACACCTTC.

This clonotype was detected many times. The gene calls are TRBV5-1 and TRBJ1-1; 10 bases align to TRBD1. The germline V gene encodes CDR1 SGHRS and CDR2 YFSETQ. The CDR3 is made up of 17 amino acids. Trimming cost V 0 bases and J 0 bases; bases outside gene matches: 5. CDR3 region: CASSLDGTGAMNTEAFF. CDR3 nucleotides: TGCGCCAGCAGCTTGGACGGGACAGGGGCGATGAACACTGAAGCTTTCTTT.

There are many counts of this clonotype. The chain is built from TRBV5-1 and TRBJ2-3, with 16 positions matching TRBD2. This CDR3 is 17 amino acids long. CDR1 and CDR2 (germline): SGHRS, YFSETQ. V dropped 4 bases and J dropped 6; count of bases not matched to a gene: 8. The CDR3: CASSRLGLAGGDDTQYF. As DNA, the CDR3 is TGCGCCAGCAGCAGACTGGGACTAGCGGGGGGGGACGATACGCAGTATTTT.

This clonotype occurred many times. This chain links TRBV7-9 with TRBJ2-2; unclear D gene. Germline assignment: CDR1 SEHNR and CDR2 FQNEAQ (reference sequence). Trimming left V 1 base short and J 5 bases short, with 2 bases between. The CDR3 loop spans 12 amino acids. The CDR3 loop reads CASSLVTGELFF. CDR3 bases: TGTGCCAGCAGCTTAGTAACCGGGGAGCTGTTTTTT.

This clonotype was recorded a few times. This chain joins TRBV6-5 and TRBJ2-3; D may correspond to TRBD1 or TRBD2 (5 bases each). Trimming cost V 0 bases and J 6 bases, with 7 bases left between them. Germline CDR1 MNHEY, CDR2 SVGAGI. The CDR3 length is 13 residues. The CDR3 loop is CASSYSWGDTQYF. The DNA for the CDR3 is TGTGCCAGCAGTTACTCGTGGGGGGATACGCAGTATTTT.

This chain uses TRBV5-4 with TRBJ2-7; maybe TRBD1 (5 bases). This CDR3 contains 15 residues. V dropped 0 bases and J dropped 0 bases, with 10 bases sitting between them. Germline lookup yields CDR1 SGHNT and CDR2 YYREEE (reference sequence). DNA for the CDR3: TGTGCCAGCAGCTTGGACAGGTTTAGCTCCTACGAGCAGTACTTC. This gives the protein CASSLDRFSSYEQYF. The full variable domain, in which reference TRBV5-4 and TRBJ2-7 provide the parts outside the CDR3, is ETGVTQSPTHLIKTRGQQVTLRCSSQSGHNTVSWYQQALGQGPQFIFQYYREEENGRGNFPPRFSGLQFPNYSSELNVNALELDDSALYLCASSLDRFSSYEQYFGPGTRLTVT.

The table lists this clonotype with a few counts. This may arise from a read error, as a much more abundant clone is one base away. The V and J genes are TRBV20-1 and TRBJ2-1; 8 positions match TRBD2. Losses at the gene ends were 3 bases for V and 6 bases for J; bases not matched to a gene: 13. The CDR3 sequence is 16 residues long. In germline, CDR1 is DFQATT, CDR2 SNEGSKA (reference sequence). The CDR3 DNA reads TGCAGTGCTAGCGATCCGGGACTAGTATTCGGCAATGAGCAGTTCTTC. As protein: CSASDPGLVFGNEQFF.

The chain carries TRBV4-1 and TRBJ2-7; D is ambiguous. The CDR3 totals 15 residues. V was pared by 3 bases and J by 2 bases, with 14 bases between. Germline assignment: CDR1 MGHRA and CDR2 YSYEKL. The CDR3 region is CASSQFLTPPYEQYF. The CDR3 DNA follows: TGCGCCAGCAGCCAGTTTTTGACTCCACCCTACGAGCAGTACTTC.

Remarks on this clonotype: A much more abundant neighbour one base away suggests this may be a read error. V is TRBV5-1 and J is TRBJ1-1; the D is unclear. Germline assignment: CDR1 SGHRS and CDR2 YFSETQ. The CDR3 has 14 amino acids. The CDR3 sequence: CVSSFGVPGTEAFF. The DNA of the CDR3 is TGCGTCAGCAGCTTCGGGGTCCCGGGCACTGAAGCTTTCTTT.

The genes are TRBV6-2 or TRBV6-3 and TRBJ2-2; a possible D gene is TRBD2 (7 bases). The germline gives CDR1 MNHEY, CDR2 SVGEGT. Trimming took off 0 bases at V and 7 bases at J, with 15 bases between the two ends. The CDR3 length is 16 residues. As DNA, the CDR3 is TGTGCCAGCAGTTACTCGAGCACAGGGAGGGTCGGGGAGCTGTTTTTT. Encoded protein: CASSYSSTGRVGELFF.